The T cell receptor (beta chain) under discussion was sequenced for a study of OX40 agonist ivuxolimab in advanced cancers. This CDR3 contains 14 residues. V lost 4 bases to trimming and J lost 3 bases; unmatched junction nucleotides: 5. Germline V lookup: CDR1 SGHTS, CDR2 YDEGEE. Clones were sequenced by immunoSEQ multiplex PCR, and TCRdb holds only the in-frame ones, with some missing. The repertoire includes 100,000 or so clones, around 90% of them detected once, and 0.7% to 1% sits in the top ten. People who had autoimmune disease history or systemic immunosuppression were excluded. This chain links TRBV5-8 with TRBJ2-7; 9 bases agree with TRBD1. The material was CD4+ or CD8+ T cells sorted from blood, obtained in a trial of the OX40 agonist ivuxolimab. This clonotype originated in an adult with an advanced solid tumor such as melanoma, head and neck, liver or kidney cancer. As DNA, the CDR3 is TGTGCCAGCAGCCTGGACAGGGGTGGCTACGAGCAGTACTTC. The encoded protein is CASSLDRGGYEQYF.